The entry that follows covers one TCR beta chain sequence. This specimen belongs to a study of T cell changes during pregnancy in multiple sclerosis. This CDR3 is built from 14 residues. V dropped 7 bases and J dropped 4 bases, with 16 bases sitting between them. CDR1 SGHTA and CDR2 FQGNSA come from the germline V gene. Generated by immunoSEQ multiplex PCR, the TCRdb table keeps only in-frame clones and is missing some. The sample carries about 34,000 clones, around 90% recorded once. This TCR was recovered from a female donor with multiple sclerosis, enrolled in a pregnancy study. The chain has TRBV7-2 and TRBJ1-1; possible D gene TRBD1, 6 bases. The sequencing used CD8+ T cells from peripheral blood mononuclear cells, collected in the third trimester of pregnancy. Written as DNA, the CDR3 is TGTGCCAGCACCAGCAATTCAGGGGCCACTGAAGCTTTCTTT. Translation: CASTSNSGATEAFF. The full variable domain, completed using reference TRBV7-2 and TRBJ1-1, is GAGVSQSPSNKVTEKGKDVELRCDPISGHTALYWYRQSLGQGLEFLIYFQGNSAPDKSGLPSDRFSAERTGGSVSTLTIQRTQQEDSAVYLCASTSNSGATEAFFGQGTRLTVV.